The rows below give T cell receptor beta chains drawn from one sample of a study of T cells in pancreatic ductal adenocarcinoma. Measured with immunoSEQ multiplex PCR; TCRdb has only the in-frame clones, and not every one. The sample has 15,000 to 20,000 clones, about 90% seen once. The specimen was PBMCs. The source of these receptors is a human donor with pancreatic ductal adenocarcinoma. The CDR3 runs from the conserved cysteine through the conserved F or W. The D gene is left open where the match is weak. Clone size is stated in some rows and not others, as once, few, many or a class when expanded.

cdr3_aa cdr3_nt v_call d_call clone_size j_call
CASSLANRAPAFF TGTGCCAGCAGCTTAGCGAACAGGGCCCCCGCGTTCTTC TRBV7-2 . once TRBJ2-1
CASSLSSSGRGGYTF TGTGCCAGCAGTTTATCGTCCTCGGGGCGGGGTGGCTACACCTTC TRBV27 . . TRBJ1-2
CASSQIQGAYLSPLHF TGTGCCAGCAGTCAAATTCAGGGGGCATATTTGTCGCCCCTCCACTTT TRBV28 TRBD1 . TRBJ1-6
CASSLARGPQETQYF TGTGCCAGCAGTTTGGCCAGGGGGCCGCAAGAGACCCAGTACTTC TRBV28 TRBD1 . TRBJ2-5
CASSLGQLNEQFF TGCGCCAGCAGCCTAGGACAGCTCAATGAGCAGTTCTTC TRBV5-1 . . TRBJ2-1
CASVLEGGEAFF TGTGCCAGCGTTCTGGAGGGAGGTGAAGCTTTCTTT TRBV2 . . TRBJ1-1
CAWSGDSRGDYEQYF TGTGCCTGGAGTGGGGACTCGAGGGGAGATTACGAGCAGTACTTC TRBV30 . . TRBJ2-7
CASSIDWTGGQPQHF TGTGCCAGTAGTATAGACTGGACAGGTGGGCAGCCCCAGCATTTT TRBV19 TRBD1 . TRBJ1-5
CASSLDPTGVDLLFF TGTGCCAGCAGCTTAGATCCGACAGGGGTGGATCTACTGTTTTTT TRBV7-8 TRBD1 . TRBJ1-4
CASSQVGQGRQPQHF TGCGCCAGCAGCCAAGTAGGACAGGGACGACAGCCCCAGCATTTT TRBV4-1 TRBD1 once TRBJ1-5
CASSFFGGGGYEQYF TGTGCCAGCAGCTTCTTCGGCGGGGGCGGATACGAGCAGTACTTC TRBV7-2 . . TRBJ2-7
CASMEGRERTEAFF TGCGCCAGCATGGAGGGCAGGGAACGGACTGAAGCTTTCTTT TRBV5-1 . . TRBJ1-1
CASSPKRTGGTEAFF TGTGCCAGCAGCCCCAAACGGACAGGGGGCACTGAAGCTTTCTTT TRBV11-1 TRBD1 . TRBJ1-1
CASSEALRDMVRPGANVLTF TGTGCCAGCAGTGAAGCGCTTCGAGACATGGTCAGACCTGGGGCCAACGTCCTGACTTTC TRBV2 . . TRBJ2-6
CASSLGGEGPDTQYF TGTGCCAGCAGCTTGGGGGGGGAGGGTCCAGATACGCAGTATTTT TRBV5-4 TRBD2 . TRBJ2-3
CASSGQANTEAFF TGTGCCAGCAGTGGGCAGGCGAACACTGAAGCTTTCTTT TRBV2 . . TRBJ1-1
CASSAEGDSNTGELFF TGTGCCAGCAGTGCGGAGGGCGACTCGAACACCGGGGAGCTGTTTTTT TRBV2 . few TRBJ2-2
CASSPKPTGNMGYTF TGTGCCAGCAGTCCTAAACCGACAGGGAATATGGGCTACACCTTC TRBV6-5 TRBD1 . TRBJ1-2
CASSDPSNTDTQYF TGTGCCAGCAGTGATCCCTCTAACACAGATACGCAGTATTTT TRBV2 . . TRBJ2-3
CASSSRQGISTEAFF TGTGCCAGCAGCTCACGACAGGGGATCAGCACTGAAGCTTTCTTT TRBV5-4 TRBD1 . TRBJ1-1
CASSLDPGTPTDTQYF TGTGCCAGCAGCTTAGACCCTGGGACTCCCACAGATACGCAGTATTTT TRBV11-1 . . TRBJ2-3
CASSVGTGSYNEQFF TGTGCCAGCAGCGTAGGGACAGGGTCCTACAATGAGCAGTTCTTC TRBV9 TRBD1 . TRBJ2-1
CASSYSGGPDYGYTF TGTGCCAGCAGCTACTCGGGGGGGCCCGATTATGGCTACACCTTC TRBV13 . . TRBJ1-2
CASSQRATRGETQYF TGTGCCAGCAGCCAAAGGGCTACGCGGGGAGAGACCCAGTACTTC TRBV28 . . TRBJ2-5
CASSPSGASGGAKNIQYF TGTGCCAGCAGTCCTAGCGGTGCTAGCGGGGGAGCCAAAAACATTCAGTACTTC TRBV7-2 TRBD2 . TRBJ2-4
CASSLGELETQYF TGTGCCAGCAGCTTAGGGGAGTTGGAGACCCAGTACTTC TRBV7-9 . . TRBJ2-5
CASSPIRQGGQPQHF TGTGCCAGCAGTCCGATTAGACAGGGAGGTCAGCCCCAGCATTTT TRBV5-8 TRBD1 . TRBJ1-5
CASSLSTATDTQYF TGTGCCAGCAGCTTATCGACAGCCACAGATACGCAGTATTTT TRBV7-9 . . TRBJ2-3
CAISDLADTQYF TGTGCCATCAGTGACTTAGCAGATACGCAGTATTTT TRBV10-3 . . TRBJ2-3
CASTLLGPETEAFF TGCGCCAGCACCCTATTGGGGCCGGAAACTGAAGCTTTCTTT TRBV5-1 . . TRBJ1-1
CATSWDREYGYTF TGTGCCACCAGCTGGGACAGGGAGTATGGCTACACCTTC TRBV15 TRBD1 . TRBJ1-2
CASSILAGGTTDTQYF TGTGCCAGTAGTATTCTAGCGGGGGGGACCACAGATACGCAGTATTTT TRBV19 TRBD2 . TRBJ2-3
CASSQEPETGARTNEKLFF TGCGCCAGCAGCCAAGAACCTGAGACAGGGGCTCGAACTAATGAAAAACTGTTTTTT TRBV4-1 TRBD1 . TRBJ1-4
CASSLDRGPSGNTIYF TGTGCCAGCAGCTTAGATCGAGGGCCTTCCGGAAACACCATATATTTT TRBV11-3 . . TRBJ1-3
CASSSTSGTSGLETQYF TGTGCCAGCAGTTCCACATCGGGGACTAGCGGTTTGGAGACCCAGTACTTC TRBV28 TRBD2 . TRBJ2-5
CASSRGLAGDVTGELFF TGTGCCAGCAGCCGGGGACTAGCGGGGGATGTTACCGGGGAGCTGTTTTTT TRBV5-5 TRBD2 . TRBJ2-2
CASIPGAGDYEQYF TGTGCCAGCATCCCCGGGGCGGGGGATTACGAGCAGTACTTC TRBV2 TRBD2 . TRBJ2-7
CASSLYGFGNTEAFF TGTGCCAGCAGCTTGTATGGCTTTGGGAACACTGAAGCTTTCTTT TRBV5-4 . . TRBJ1-1